The T cell receptor beta chain described here comes from a study of blood T cell repertoires in COVID-19. The wider study: Collection of acute and convalescent COVID-19 samples took place in the United States, Italy and Spain. PBMCs, B-cell-depleted T cells, or T cells were the source of the cDNA or gDNA that made up the material.

In this sample, this clone turned up once. Deletions cut 4 bases from V and 4 bases from J, with 18 bases between. CDR1 and CDR2 from the germline V gene are SGHKS and YYEKEE (reference sequence). This CDR3 spans 15 amino acids. Original handling: Reference gene primer amplification gave nucleated cell count estimates. Only in-frame clones appear in the TCRdb table, and some are missing; sequencing was by immunoSEQ multiplex PCR. V and J calls and clone size are given by that table; D and trimming were obtained from the DNA. This sample has over 95,000 clones, with 75% to 90% found just once. The receptor was isolated from a human donor with acute or convalescent COVID-19. The donor label of this sample is uncertain. Sequenced material: peripheral blood. The chain joins TRBV5-5 to TRBJ2-7, with D possibly matching TRBD2 (6 bases). DNA for the CDR3: TGTGCCAGCAGCCCCACCGGGGGTAACGGTTACGAGCAGTACTTC. Its protein product is CASSPTGGNGYEQYF.